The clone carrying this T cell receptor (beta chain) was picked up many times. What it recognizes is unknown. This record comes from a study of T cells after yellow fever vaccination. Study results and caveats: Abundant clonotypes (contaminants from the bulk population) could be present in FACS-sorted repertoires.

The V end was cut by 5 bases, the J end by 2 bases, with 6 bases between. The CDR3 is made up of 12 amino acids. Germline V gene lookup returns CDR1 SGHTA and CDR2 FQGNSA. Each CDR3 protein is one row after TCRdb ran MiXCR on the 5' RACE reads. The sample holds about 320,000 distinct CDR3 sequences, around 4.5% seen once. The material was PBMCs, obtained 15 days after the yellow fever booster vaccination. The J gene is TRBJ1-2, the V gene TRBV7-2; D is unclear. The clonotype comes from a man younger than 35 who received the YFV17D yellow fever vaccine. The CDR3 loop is CASSPTNYGYTF. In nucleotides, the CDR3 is TGTGCCAGCAGCCCCACCAACTATGGCTACACCTTC.